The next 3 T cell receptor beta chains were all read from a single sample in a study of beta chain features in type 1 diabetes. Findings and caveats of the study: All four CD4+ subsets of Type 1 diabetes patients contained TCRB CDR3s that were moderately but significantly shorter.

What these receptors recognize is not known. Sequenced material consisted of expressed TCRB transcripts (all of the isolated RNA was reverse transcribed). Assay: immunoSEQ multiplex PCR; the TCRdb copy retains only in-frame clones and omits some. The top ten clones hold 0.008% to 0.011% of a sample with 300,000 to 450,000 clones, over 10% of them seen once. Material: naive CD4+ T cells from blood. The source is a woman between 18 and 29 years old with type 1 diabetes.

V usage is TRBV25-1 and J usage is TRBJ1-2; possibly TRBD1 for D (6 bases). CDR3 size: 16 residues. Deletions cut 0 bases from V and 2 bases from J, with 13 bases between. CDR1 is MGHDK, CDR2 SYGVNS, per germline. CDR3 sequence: CASSEYLGGGNYGYTF. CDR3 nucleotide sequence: TGTGCCAGCAGTGAATATCTGGGAGGGGGGAACTATGGCTACACCTTC.

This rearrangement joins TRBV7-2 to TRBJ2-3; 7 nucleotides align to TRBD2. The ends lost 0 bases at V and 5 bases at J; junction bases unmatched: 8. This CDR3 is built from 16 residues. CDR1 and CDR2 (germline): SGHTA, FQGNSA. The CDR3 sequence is CASSLARAGSGDTQYF. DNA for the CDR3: TGTGCCAGCAGCTTAGCGAGAGCGGGGTCCGGAGATACGCAGTATTTT.

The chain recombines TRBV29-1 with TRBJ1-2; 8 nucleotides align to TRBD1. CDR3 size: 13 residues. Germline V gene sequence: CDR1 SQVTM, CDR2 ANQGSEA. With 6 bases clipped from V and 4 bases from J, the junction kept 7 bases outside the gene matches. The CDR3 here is CSVGDRFPYGYTF. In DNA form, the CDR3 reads TGCAGCGTGGGGGACAGGTTCCCCTATGGCTACACCTTC.